Sequencing of this T cell receptor beta chain was carried out in a study of metastatic and nonmetastatic thyroid tumors. On the study more broadly: The study looked at repertoires side by side in blood and in tumor or nodule tissue from malignant and benign thyroid patients.

The CDR3 is 17 residues long. CDR1 DFQATT and CDR2 SNEGSKA come from the germline V gene (reference sequence). V gave up 3 bases and J gave up 2 bases, with 22 bases separating them. Among the patients, none had received any treatment before thyroid surgery. TCRdb redid the clone calls on the PCR reads using MiXCR. The sample carries about 6,900 clones, roughly 37% recorded once. This TCR derives from a female donor with papillary thyroid cancer or a benign thyroid nodule (not recorded which). Some clones in this sample may be carry-over from other donors' samples. The chain combines TRBV20-1 with TRBJ1-2, with a tentative D call TRBD1 (5 bases). Sequencing was carried out using tumor tissue. The CDR3 DNA sequence: TGCAGTGCTAGTAACCCTCCGAGCGGGGCAGTCAACTATGGCTACACCTTC. Translation: CSASNPPSGAVNYGYTF.